This T cell receptor (beta chain) was sequenced for a study of blood T cell repertoires in COVID-19. Whole-study context: The cDNA or gDNA used as material had been derived from T cells, B-cell-depleted T cells, or PBMCs.

Living in about 25 US areas, the participants were between roughly 18 and 90 years of age. Recovery among Cohort 3 donors was established by two negative PCRs, clearance, or symptom resolution. The table lists this clone with a few counts. The junction departs from the called germline gene at one end, perhaps through a read error. The CDR3 loop spans 15 amino acids. Germline V gene data show CDR1 as SGHAT and CDR2 as FQNNGV. Method: immunoSEQ multiplex PCR; TCRdb's copy keeps in-frame clones and lacks some. The sample consists of fewer than 350,000 clones, 75% to 90% of them appearing once. The rearrangement uses TRBV11-2 and TRBJ2-7; D is unresolved. This TCR derives from a woman aged 45-65 years who had recovered from COVID-19. The sample consisted of PBMCs or T cells enriched from blood (not recorded which). The CDR3, as DNA: TGTGCCAGCAGCATAGACTCTTCCAGCTCCTACGAGCAGTACTTC. Encoded protein: CASSIDSSSSYEQYF. Full variable domain (missing parts from reference TRBV11-2 and TRBJ2-7): EAGVAQSPRYKIIEKRQSVAFWCNPISGHATLYWYQQILGQGPKLLIQFQNNGVVDDSQLPKDRFSAERLKGVDSTLKIQPAKLEDSAVYLCASSIDSSSSYEQYFGPGTRLTVT.